This T cell receptor beta chain was retrieved from a study of spatial heterogeneity in lung cancer. Turning to the study itself: TCR transcript counts in tumor regions correlated strongly with a T cell module score from matched bulk RNA-seq.

Using its own MiXCR run on the 5' RACE reads, TCRdb lists one record per CDR3 protein. Of some 96,000 distinct CDR3 sequences listed, under 4.5% are singletons. The germline gives CDR1 LGHDT, CDR2 YNNKEL (reference sequence). CDR3 size: 15 residues. The V and J ends lost 1 base and 4 bases respectively, with 11 bases between them. The table lists this clonotype with a few counts. Antigen: not known. General study findings and limits: Tumors with more nonsynonymous mutations had more expanded intratumoral alpha and beta TCRs.

Stated time point: sample taken at primary tumor resection. Whole RNA, which was extracted from tumor, nontumor lung tissue or frozen PBMC, was sequenced without any cell sorting. This TCR came from a male donor with early-stage non-small cell lung cancer. The rearrangement links TRBV3-1 to TRBJ2-4; D may be TRBD1 or TRBD2 (5 bases each). Sequencing used lung tumor tissue, obtained at surgery. The CDR3 spells CASSQGLGDKNIQYF. The CDR3 nucleotides are TGTGCCAGCAGCCAAGGATTGGGGGATAAAAACATTCAGTACTTC.